Below are 10 T cell receptor beta chains sequenced from a single sample in a study of regulatory T cells in long-lasting Graves disease. Documented time point: persistent/refractory GD, antithyroid drugs over 5 years with positive TRAb. RNA extracted from PBMCs served as the sequencing template. Arm-PCR of CDR3 regions with iRepertoire HTBI primers generated TCR beta libraries. TCRdb reprocessed the multiplex PCR reads with MiXCR, giving one entry per CDR3 protein. The sample holds 600,000 to 800,000 distinct CDR3 sequences, 25% to 30% seen once. Specimen: peripheral blood mononuclear cells (PBMCs), collected when the disease was refractory, from a patient treated with antithyroid drugs. These receptors all stem from a female donor with Graves disease.

The chain has TRBV19 and TRBJ1-5, with 12 bases lining up with TRBD1. With 10 bases clipped from V and 5 bases from J, the junction kept 6 bases outside the gene matches. Germline V gene sequence: CDR1 LNHDA, CDR2 SQIVND (reference sequence). The CDR3 consists of 14 residues. The CDR3 coding sequence is TGTGCCACCAGGGACAGGGGGCTTGATCAGCCCCAGCATTTT. Translated: CATRDRGLDQPQHF.

The chain combines TRBV9 with TRBJ1-1, with D possibly matching TRBD1 (6 bases). Germline V gene lookup returns CDR1 SGDLS and CDR2 YYNGEE. There are 14 residues in the CDR3. V lost 3 bases, J lost 4 bases, and 13 bases lay in between. This CDR3 is CASSAYTGSTEAFF. CDR3 coding DNA: TGTGCCAGCAGCGCCTACACAGGGAGCACTGAAGCTTTCTTT. The full variable domain, with the rest looked up from reference TRBV9 and TRBJ1-1, is DSGVTQTPKHLITATGQRVTLRCSPRSGDLSVYWYQQSLDQGLQFLIQYYNGEERAKGNILERFSAQQFPDLHSELNLSSLELGDSALYFCASSAYTGSTEAFFGQGTRLTVV.

This clonotype was seen only a few times. V and J are TRBV11-2 and TRBJ1-3, with D unclear. This CDR3 has 15 residues. Germline V gene sequence: CDR1 SGHAT, CDR2 FQNNGV. V was trimmed by 1 base and J by 1 base, leaving 8 bases between them. CDR3 residues: CASSLGVTSGNTIYF. CDR3 nucleotides: TGTGCCAGCAGCTTAGGTGTCACTTCTGGAAACACCATATATTTT.

In this sample, this clonotype turned up a few times. The chain couples TRBV12-3 or TRBV12-4 to TRBJ1-1; 9 bases agree with TRBD1. V lost 6 bases, J lost 3 bases, and 8 bases stayed unmatched. The CDR3 sequence is 15 residues long. CDR3 sequence reads: CASSHQTGGYTEAFF. CDR3 DNA: TGTGCCAGCAGCCACCAGACAGGGGGATACACTGAAGCTTTCTTT.

As for this clonotype: A much larger clonotype is one base distant, so this may be a read error. The V gene is TRBV6-1, the J gene TRBJ2-7; D gene unclear. This CDR3 has 12 residues. The germline V and J ends were trimmed by 6 bases and 6 bases, with 12 bases remaining between them. CDR1 is MNHNS and CDR2 is SASEGT in the germline V gene. The CDR3 is CASRGPPGEQYF. The CDR3 DNA sequence: TGTGCCAGCAGGGGCCCCCCGGGCGAGCAGTACTTC.

This clonotype was counted a few times. J is TRBJ2-5 and V is TRBV12-3 or TRBV12-4; D gene ambiguous. Trimming pared 2 bases from V and 7 bases from J, leaving 14 bases between. This CDR3 comprises 14 residues. The CDR3 DNA is TGTGCCAGCAGTTTAAGACATGCCTCCGGGACCCAGTACTTC. Protein: CASSLRHASGTQYF.

This chain links TRBV15 with TRBJ1-5; weak D call: TRBD1 (6 bases). The germline CDR1 and CDR2 sequences are LNHNV and YYDKDF (reference sequence). There are 14 residues in the CDR3. Trimming left V 1 base short and J 7 bases short, with 11 bases between. This CDR3 is CATSRVGGFQPQHF. Here the CDR3 DNA reads TGTGCCACCAGCAGAGTGGGGGGCTTCCAGCCCCAGCATTTT. Variable domain in full (rest from reference TRBV15 and TRBJ1-5): DAMVIQNPRYQVTQFGKPVTLSCSQTLNHNVMYWYQQKSSQAPKLLFHYYDKDFNNEADTPDNFQSRRPNTSFCFLDIRSPGLGDTAMYLCATSRVGGFQPQHFGDGTRLSIL.

This clonotype was seen only a few times. This chain connects TRBV2 to TRBJ2-7; 7 bases match TRBD1. Trimming took 2 bases from V and 3 from J; bases not matched to a gene: 4. CDR1 and CDR2 from the germline V gene are SNHLY and FYNNEI. The CDR3 totals 14 residues. CDR3 loop: CASSERAGGYEQYF. The CDR3 nucleotides read TGTGCCAGCAGTGAAAGGGCAGGGGGCTACGAGCAGTACTTC.

CDR3 bases: TGTGCCAGCAGTACAGGACTAGCGGGGAGTACGCAGTATTTT. This encodes CASSTGLAGSTQYF. V gene TRBV2 combines with J gene TRBJ2-3, with 12 bases fitting TRBD2. V gave up 5 bases and J gave up 8 bases; unmatched junction bases: 5. This CDR3 is 14 amino acids long. Germline CDR1 SNHLY, CDR2 FYNNEI.

This chain joins TRBV7-9 and TRBJ2-2; TRBD2 might be the D (5 bases). This CDR3 has 18 amino acids. Trimming took off 3 bases at V and 7 bases at J, with 24 bases between the two ends. CDR1 SEHNR and CDR2 FQNEAQ come from the germline V gene (reference sequence). CDR3 nucleotide sequence: TGTGCCAGCAGCTTTCCTACTGGACCAGGCCTCGGGGTCGGGGAGCTGTTTTTT. Protein: CASSFPTGPGLGVGELFF.